These T cell receptor beta chains were read from a single sample in a study of beta chain features in type 1 diabetes. Sequencing was performed with immunoSEQ multiplex PCR; in TCRdb, only in-frame clones are kept and a portion is missing. The table lists hundreds of thousands of clones, 10% to 15% of them singletons, with more than 0.015% in the top ten. Sequencing was done on a sample of naive CD4+ T cells from blood. The source is a man between 18 and 29 years old in good health. Both conserved end residues are part of each CDR3. The order of the fields is V gene, D gene, clone size, J gene, CDR3 DNA, CDR3 protein. A D gene is named only where the DNA matches it firmly. Rows may omit the clone size; those that give it use once, few, many or a size class.

TRBV2	NA	few	TRBJ2-7	TGTGCCAGCAGCGGACAGACCTACGAGCAGTACTTC	CASSGQTYEQYF
TRBV18	NA	NA	TRBJ1-5	TGTGCCAGCTCACCAGGCAACTTAGGAGGACAGCCCCAGCATTTT	CASSPGNLGGQPQHF
TRBV7-9	NA	few	TRBJ1-2	TGTGCCAGCAGCTTAGTAGGGGCAGAACATTACACCTTC	CASSLVGAEHYTF
TRBV5-1	TRBD1	NA	TRBJ2-7	TGCGCCAGCAGCATAGGACAGGGAACCTACGAGCAGTACTTC	CASSIGQGTYEQYF
TRBV19	NA	few	TRBJ2-1	TGTGCCAGTAGTATAGATGCCCGGGTTGAGCAGTTCTTC	CASSIDARVEQFF
TRBV5-1	NA	NA	TRBJ2-1	TGCGCCAGCAGACCCGTAGGCGGATCTACCTACAATGAGCAGTTCTTC	CASRPVGGSTYNEQFF
TRBV10-3	NA	NA	TRBJ2-3	TGTGCCATCACCCCCCGGACAGATAGCACAGATACGCAGTATTTT	CAITPRTDSTDTQYF
TRBV5-6	TRBD1	NA	TRBJ1-2	TGTGCCAGCAGCATAGACAGGGGGAATGGCTACACCTTC	CASSIDRGNGYTF
TRBV2	NA	few	TRBJ2-3	TGTGCCAGCAGGCGGCTAGCGGATACGCAGTATTTT	CASRRLADTQYF
TRBV7-9	NA	NA	TRBJ1-6	TGTGCCAGCAGCCCCGTCGGCAGGAAAAATAATTCACCCCTCCACTTT	CASSPVGRKNNSPLHF
TRBV6-5	NA	few	TRBJ1-2	TGTGCCAGCAGGCGGCCCATTGATTACTATGGCTACACCTTC	CASRRPIDYYGYTF
TRBV7-3	TRBD1	few	TRBJ2-1	TGTGCCAGCAGCCAGATCGGACAGGGGGATCATGAGCAGTTCTTC	CASSQIGQGDHEQFF
TRBV5-1	TRBD1	few	TRBJ2-5	TGCGCCAGCAGCTCGACAGGGACCCAGACCCAGTACTTC	CASSSTGTQTQYF
TRBV2	NA	NA	TRBJ1-4	TGTGCCAGCAGTGAGTTGGGGCTGCCAAATGAAAAACTGTTTTTT	CASSELGLPNEKLFF
TRBV28	NA	few	TRBJ1-5	TGTGCCAGCAGCACGGGTTACAATCAGCCCCAGCATTTT	CASSTGYNQPQHF
TRBV29-1	NA	few	TRBJ1-5	TGCAGCGTTGAGTGGGGGCCGGGGCAGCCCCAGCATTTT	CSVEWGPGQPQHF
TRBV6-5	NA	few	TRBJ2-1	TGTGCCAGCAGCCAACAGGGCCGGGGCCATGAGCAGTTCTTC	CASSQQGRGHEQFF
TRBV19	NA	NA	TRBJ1-1	TGTGCCAGTAGCCGAAGCCTGAACACTGAAGCTTTCTTT	CASSRSLNTEAFF
TRBV11-1	NA	NA	TRBJ2-2	TGTGCCAGCAGCTTTCGGGAAGGCGGGGAGCTGTTTTTT	CASSFREGGELFF
TRBV27	NA	few	TRBJ2-3	TGTGCCAGCAGTTTAGGGGGGGCGGTAAGCACAGATACGCAGTATTTT	CASSLGGAVSTDTQYF
TRBV7-9	TRBD2	few	TRBJ2-1	TGTGCCAGCAGCGCAAATAGGCTAGCGGGACGTTTTGGGTACAATGAGCAGTTCTTC	CASSANRLAGRFGYNEQFF
TRBV18	TRBD1	NA	TRBJ2-7	TGTGCCAGCTCACCACTCCCGGGACAGGGTATCGCCTACGAGCAGTACTTC	CASSPLPGQGIAYEQYF